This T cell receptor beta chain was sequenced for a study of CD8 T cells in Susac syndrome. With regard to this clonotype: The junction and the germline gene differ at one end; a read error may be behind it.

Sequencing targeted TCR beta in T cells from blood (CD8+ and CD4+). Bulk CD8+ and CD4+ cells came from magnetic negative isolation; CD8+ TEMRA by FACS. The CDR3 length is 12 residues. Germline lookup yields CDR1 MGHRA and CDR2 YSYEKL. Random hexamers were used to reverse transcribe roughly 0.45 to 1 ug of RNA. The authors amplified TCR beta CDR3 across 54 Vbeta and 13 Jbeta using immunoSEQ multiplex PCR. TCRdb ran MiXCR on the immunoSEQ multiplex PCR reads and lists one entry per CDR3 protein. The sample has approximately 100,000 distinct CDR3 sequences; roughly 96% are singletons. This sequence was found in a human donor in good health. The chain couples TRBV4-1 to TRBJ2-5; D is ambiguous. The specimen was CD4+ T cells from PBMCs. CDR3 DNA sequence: TGCGCCAGCAGCCAAGTCTTAGAGCCCCAGTACTTC. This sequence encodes CASSQVLEPQYF.